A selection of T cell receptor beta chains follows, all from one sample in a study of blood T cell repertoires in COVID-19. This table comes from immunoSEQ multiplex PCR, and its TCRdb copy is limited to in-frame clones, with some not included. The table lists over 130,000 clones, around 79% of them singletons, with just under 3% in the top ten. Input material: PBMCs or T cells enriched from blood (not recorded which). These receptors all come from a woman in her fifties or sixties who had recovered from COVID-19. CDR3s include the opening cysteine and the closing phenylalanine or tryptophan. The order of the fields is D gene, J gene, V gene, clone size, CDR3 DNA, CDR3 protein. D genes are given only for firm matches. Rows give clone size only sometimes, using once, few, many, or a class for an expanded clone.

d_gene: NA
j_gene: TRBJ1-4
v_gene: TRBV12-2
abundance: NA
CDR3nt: NA
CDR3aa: CASRLVGTGNFATNEKLFF

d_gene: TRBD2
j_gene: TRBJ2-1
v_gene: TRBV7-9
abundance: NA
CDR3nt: TGTGCCAGCAGCTTAGGAAGCGGGAGATACAATGAGCAGTTCTTC
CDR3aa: CASSLGSGRYNEQFF

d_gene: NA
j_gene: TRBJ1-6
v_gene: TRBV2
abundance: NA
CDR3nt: TGTGCCAGCTTGGGGCGCGTGGGCTCCTATAATTCACCCCTCCACTTT
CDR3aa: CASLGRVGSYNSPLHF

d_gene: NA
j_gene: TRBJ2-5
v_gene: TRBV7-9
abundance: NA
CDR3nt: TGTGCCAGCAGGCGGGACAGCCAAGAGACCCAGTACTTC
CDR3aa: CASRRDSQETQYF

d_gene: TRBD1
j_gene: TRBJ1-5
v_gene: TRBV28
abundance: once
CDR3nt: TGTGCCAGCAGACCGGGACAGGGGATAGGGGCCCAGCATTTT
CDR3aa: CASRPGQGIGAQHF

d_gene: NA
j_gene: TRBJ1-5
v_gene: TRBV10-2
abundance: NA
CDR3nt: TGCGCCAGCAGTGAGTCTAGCCGCCGCAATCAGCCCCAGCATTTT
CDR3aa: CASSESSRRNQPQHF

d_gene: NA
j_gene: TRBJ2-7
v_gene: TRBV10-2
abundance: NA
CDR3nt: TGCGCCAGCAGTAACCCCTTACTAGCTGATACCTACGAGCAGTACTTC
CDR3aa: CASSNPLLADTYEQYF

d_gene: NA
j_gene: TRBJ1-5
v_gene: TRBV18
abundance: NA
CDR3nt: TGTGCCAGCTCACCATTCGAGCCGAGCAATCAGCCCCAGCATTTT
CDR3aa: CASSPFEPSNQPQHF

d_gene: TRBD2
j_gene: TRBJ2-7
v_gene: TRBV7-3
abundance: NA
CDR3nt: TGTGCCAGCAGCTTAGGGACTAGCGGGAGCGAGCAGTACTTC
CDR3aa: CASSLGTSGSEQYF

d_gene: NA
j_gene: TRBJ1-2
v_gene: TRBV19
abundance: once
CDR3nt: TGTGCCAGTTCCGGGACAACAACTCAGGTCCTTCTTGGCTACACCTTC
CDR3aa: CASSGTTTQVLLGYTF

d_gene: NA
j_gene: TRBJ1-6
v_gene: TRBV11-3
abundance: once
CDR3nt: TGTGCCAGCAGCCAATTCGGAGGGGATTCACCCCTCCACTTT
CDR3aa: CASSQFGGDSPLHF

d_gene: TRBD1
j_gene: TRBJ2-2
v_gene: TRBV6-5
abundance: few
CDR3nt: TGTGCCATCCAGAGGGGGCGGAACACCGGGGAGCTGTTTTTT
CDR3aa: CAIQRGRNTGELFF